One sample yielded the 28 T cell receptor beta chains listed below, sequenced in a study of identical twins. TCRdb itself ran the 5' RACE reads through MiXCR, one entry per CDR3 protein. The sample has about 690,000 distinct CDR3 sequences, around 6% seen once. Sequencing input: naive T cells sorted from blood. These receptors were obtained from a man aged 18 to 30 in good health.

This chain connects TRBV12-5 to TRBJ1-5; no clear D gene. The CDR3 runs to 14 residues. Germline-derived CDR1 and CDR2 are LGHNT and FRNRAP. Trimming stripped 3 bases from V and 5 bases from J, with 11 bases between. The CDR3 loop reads CASGFHPGDQPQHF. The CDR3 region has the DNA TGTGCTAGTGGTTTCCACCCCGGAGATCAGCCCCAGCATTTT.

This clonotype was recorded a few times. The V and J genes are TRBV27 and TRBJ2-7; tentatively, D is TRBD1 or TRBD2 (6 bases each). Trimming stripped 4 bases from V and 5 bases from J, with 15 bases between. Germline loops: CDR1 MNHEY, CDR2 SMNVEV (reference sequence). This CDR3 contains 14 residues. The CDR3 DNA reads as TGTGCCAGCAGTTGGAGGGGGGATTACGACGAGCAGTACTTC. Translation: CASSWRGDYDEQYF.

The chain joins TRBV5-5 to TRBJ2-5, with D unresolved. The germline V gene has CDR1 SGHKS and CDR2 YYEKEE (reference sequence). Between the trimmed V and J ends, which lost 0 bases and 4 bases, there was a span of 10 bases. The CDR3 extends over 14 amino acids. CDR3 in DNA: TGTGCCAGCAGCTTGGGCCTGTCGCGAGAGACCCAGTACTTC. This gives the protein CASSLGLSRETQYF.

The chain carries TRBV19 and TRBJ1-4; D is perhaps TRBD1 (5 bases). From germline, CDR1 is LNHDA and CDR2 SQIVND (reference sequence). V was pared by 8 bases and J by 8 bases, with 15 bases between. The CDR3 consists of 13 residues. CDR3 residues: CASRGAAVEKLFF. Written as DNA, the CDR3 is TGTGCCAGTCGAGGGGCGGCTGTCGAAAAACTGTTTTTT.

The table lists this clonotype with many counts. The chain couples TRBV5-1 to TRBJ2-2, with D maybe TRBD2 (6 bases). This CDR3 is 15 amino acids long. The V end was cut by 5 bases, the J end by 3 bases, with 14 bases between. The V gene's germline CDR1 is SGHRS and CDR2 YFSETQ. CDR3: CASSFGGTDTGELFF. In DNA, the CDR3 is TGCGCCAGCAGTTTTGGCGGGACGGACACCGGGGAGCTGTTTTTT.

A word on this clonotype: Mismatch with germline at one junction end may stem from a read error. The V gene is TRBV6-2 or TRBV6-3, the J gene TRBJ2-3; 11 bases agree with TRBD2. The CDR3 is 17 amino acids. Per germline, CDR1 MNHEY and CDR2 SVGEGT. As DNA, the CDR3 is TGTGCCAGCAGTCATGGACTAGCGGGCGGGAGCAAAGATACGCAGTATTTT. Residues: CASSHGLAGGSKDTQYF.

The CDR3, as DNA: TGCGCCAGCAGCTTGGAGGTACCGGGGGGGCGTCTGTCCCTCAATGAGCAGTTCTTC. This encodes CASSLEVPGGRLSLNEQFF. V and J are TRBV5-1 and TRBJ2-1; 8 bases fit TRBD2. V lost 0 bases to trimming and J lost 6 bases; unmatched junction nucleotides: 17. Germline-derived CDR1 and CDR2 are SGHRS and YFSETQ. The CDR3 extends over 19 amino acids.

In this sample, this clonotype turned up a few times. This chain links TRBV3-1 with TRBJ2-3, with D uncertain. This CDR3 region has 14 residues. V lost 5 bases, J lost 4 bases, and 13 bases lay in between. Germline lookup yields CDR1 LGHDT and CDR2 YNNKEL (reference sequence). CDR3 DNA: TGTGCCAGCAGCGCCCGAAGTCAGGCAGATACGCAGTATTTT. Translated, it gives CASSARSQADTQYF.

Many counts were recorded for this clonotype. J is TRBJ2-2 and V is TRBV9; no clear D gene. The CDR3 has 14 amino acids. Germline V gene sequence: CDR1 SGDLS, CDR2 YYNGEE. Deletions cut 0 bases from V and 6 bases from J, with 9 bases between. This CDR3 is CASSVALTAGELFF. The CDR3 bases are TGTGCCAGCAGCGTAGCTCTCACGGCCGGGGAGCTGTTTTTT.

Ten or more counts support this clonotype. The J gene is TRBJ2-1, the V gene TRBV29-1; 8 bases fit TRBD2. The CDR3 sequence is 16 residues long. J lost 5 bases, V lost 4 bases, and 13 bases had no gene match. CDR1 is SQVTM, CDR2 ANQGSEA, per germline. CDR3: CSVGGGLVPTDNEQFF. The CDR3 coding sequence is TGCAGCGTTGGGGGGGGACTAGTACCCACGGACAATGAGCAGTTCTTC.

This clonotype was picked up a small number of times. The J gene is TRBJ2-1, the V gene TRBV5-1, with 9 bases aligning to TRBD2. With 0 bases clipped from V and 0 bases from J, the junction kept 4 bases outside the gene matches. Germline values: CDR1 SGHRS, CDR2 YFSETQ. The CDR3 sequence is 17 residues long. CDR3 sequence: CASSLALAGSSYNEQFF. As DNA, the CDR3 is TGCGCCAGCAGCTTGGCGCTAGCGGGAAGCTCCTACAATGAGCAGTTCTTC.

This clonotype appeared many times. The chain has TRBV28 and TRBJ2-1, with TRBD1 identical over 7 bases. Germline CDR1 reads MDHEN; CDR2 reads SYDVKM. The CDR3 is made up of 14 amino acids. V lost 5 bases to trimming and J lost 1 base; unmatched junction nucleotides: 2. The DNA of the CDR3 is TGTGCCAGCAGTCACAGGGGATCCTACAATGAGCAGTTCTTC. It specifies CASSHRGSYNEQFF.

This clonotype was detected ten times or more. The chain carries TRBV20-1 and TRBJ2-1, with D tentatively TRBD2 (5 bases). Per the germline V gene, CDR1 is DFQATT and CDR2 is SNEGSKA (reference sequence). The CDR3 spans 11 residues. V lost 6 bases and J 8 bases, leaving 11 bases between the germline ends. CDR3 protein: CSARTSDEQFF. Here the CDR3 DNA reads TGCAGTGCGCGCACTAGTGATGAGCAGTTCTTC.

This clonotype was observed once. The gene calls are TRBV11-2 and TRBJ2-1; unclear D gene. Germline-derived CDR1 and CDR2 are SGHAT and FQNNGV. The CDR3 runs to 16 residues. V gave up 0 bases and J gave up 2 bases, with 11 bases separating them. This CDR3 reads CASSLEPARPYNEQFF. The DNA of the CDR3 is TGTGCCAGCAGCTTAGAACCGGCACGCCCCTACAATGAGCAGTTCTTC.

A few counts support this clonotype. The CDR3 DNA sequence: TGTGCCAGCAGCGCCGCCATTCAAGAGACCCAGTACTTC. Amino acids: CASSAAIQETQYF. The chain links TRBV13 to TRBJ2-5; D call uncertain. V gave up 5 bases and J gave up 2 bases, with 9 bases separating them. Germline CDR1 PRHDT, CDR2 FYEKMQ (reference sequence). CDR3 size: 13 residues.

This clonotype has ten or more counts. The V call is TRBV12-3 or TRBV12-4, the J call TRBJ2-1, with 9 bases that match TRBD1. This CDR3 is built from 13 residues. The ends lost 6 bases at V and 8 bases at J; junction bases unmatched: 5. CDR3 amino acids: CASSPDRGYEQFF. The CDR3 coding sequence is TGTGCCAGCAGCCCGGACAGGGGATATGAGCAGTTCTTC.

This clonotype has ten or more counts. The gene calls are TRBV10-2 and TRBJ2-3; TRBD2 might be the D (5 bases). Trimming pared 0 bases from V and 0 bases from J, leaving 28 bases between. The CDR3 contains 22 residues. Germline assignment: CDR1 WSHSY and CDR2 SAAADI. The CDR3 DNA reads TGCGCCAGCAGTGAGTCGACTCAAGGCTCGGCAGGAGGCGTGGAAAGCACAGATACGCAGTATTTT. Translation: CASSESTQGSAGGVESTDTQYF.

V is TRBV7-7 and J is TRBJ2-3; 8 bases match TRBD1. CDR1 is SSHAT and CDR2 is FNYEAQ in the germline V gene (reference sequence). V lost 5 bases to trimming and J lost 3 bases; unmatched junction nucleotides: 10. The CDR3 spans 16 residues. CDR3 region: CASSQDRAGNTDTQYF. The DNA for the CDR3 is TGTGCCAGCAGCCAGGACAGGGCGGGAAATACAGATACGCAGTATTTT.

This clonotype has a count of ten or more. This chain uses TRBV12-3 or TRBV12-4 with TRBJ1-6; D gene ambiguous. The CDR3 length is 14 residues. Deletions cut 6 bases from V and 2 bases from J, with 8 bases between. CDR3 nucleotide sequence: TGTGCCAGCAGCCTAGGGACCTATAATTCACCCCTCCACTTT. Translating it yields CASSLGTYNSPLHF.

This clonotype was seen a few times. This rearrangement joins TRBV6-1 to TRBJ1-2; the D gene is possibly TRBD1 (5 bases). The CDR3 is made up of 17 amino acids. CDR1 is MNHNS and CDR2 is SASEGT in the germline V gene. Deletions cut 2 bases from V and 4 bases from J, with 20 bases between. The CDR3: CASSEWRGGAGPYGYTF. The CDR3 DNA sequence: TGTGCCAGCAGTGAATGGCGGGGGGGTGCCGGGCCCTATGGCTACACCTTC.

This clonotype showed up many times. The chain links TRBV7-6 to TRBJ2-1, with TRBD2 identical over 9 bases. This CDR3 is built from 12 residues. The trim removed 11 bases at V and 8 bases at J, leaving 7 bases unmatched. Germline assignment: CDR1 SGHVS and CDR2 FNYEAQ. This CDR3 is CAAGTSLDEQFF. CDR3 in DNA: TGTGCCGCCGGGACTAGCTTGGATGAGCAGTTCTTC.

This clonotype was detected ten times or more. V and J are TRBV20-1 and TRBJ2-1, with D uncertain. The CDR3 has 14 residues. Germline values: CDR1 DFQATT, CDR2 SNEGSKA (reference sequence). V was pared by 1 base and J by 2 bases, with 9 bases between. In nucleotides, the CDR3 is TGCAGTGCTAGAGTGCTATTGGCCTACAATGAGCAGTTCTTC. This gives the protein CSARVLLAYNEQFF.

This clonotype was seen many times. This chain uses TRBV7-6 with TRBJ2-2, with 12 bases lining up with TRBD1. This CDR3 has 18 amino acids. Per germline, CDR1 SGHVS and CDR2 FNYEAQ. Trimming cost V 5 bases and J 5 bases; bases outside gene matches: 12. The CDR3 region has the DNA TGTGCCAGCAGCCACCGAACCGGGACAGGGGGCCGAACCGGGGAGCTGTTTTTT. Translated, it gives CASSHRTGTGGRTGELFF.

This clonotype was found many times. The CDR3 bases are TGCAGTGCAGCAGGGGGAGGCTCCTACAATGAGCAGTTCTTC. It encodes CSAAGGGSYNEQFF. This rearrangement joins TRBV20-1 to TRBJ2-1; TRBD1 is a possible D gene (7 bases). V dropped 6 bases and J dropped 0 bases, with 12 bases sitting between them. In germline, CDR1 is DFQATT, CDR2 SNEGSKA (reference sequence). The CDR3 sequence is 14 residues long.

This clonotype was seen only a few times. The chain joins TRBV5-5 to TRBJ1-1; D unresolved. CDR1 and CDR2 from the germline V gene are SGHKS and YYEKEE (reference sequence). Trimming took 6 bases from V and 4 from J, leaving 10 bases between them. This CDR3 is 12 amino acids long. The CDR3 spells CASTAVGTEAFF. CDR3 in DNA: TGTGCCAGCACAGCTGTGGGCACTGAAGCTTTCTTT.

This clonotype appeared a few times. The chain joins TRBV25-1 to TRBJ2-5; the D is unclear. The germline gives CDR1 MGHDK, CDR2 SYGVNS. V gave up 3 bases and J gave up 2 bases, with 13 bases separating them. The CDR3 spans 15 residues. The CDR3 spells CASSEERQIQETQYF. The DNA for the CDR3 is TGTGCCAGCAGTGAGGAGCGACAAATTCAAGAGACCCAGTACTTC. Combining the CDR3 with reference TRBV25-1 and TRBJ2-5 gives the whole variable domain EADIYQTPRYLVIGTGKKITLECSQTMGHDKMYWYQQDPGMELHLIHYSYGVNSTEKGDLSSESTVSRIRTEHFPLTLESARPSHTSQYLCASSEERQIQETQYFGPGTRLLVL.

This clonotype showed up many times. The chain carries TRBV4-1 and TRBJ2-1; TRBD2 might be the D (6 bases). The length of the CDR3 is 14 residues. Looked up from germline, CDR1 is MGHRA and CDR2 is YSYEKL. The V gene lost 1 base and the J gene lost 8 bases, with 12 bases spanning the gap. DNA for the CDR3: TGCGCCAGCAGCCAAGTTCCGGGGGATGATGAGCAGTTCTTC. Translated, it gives CASSQVPGDDEQFF.

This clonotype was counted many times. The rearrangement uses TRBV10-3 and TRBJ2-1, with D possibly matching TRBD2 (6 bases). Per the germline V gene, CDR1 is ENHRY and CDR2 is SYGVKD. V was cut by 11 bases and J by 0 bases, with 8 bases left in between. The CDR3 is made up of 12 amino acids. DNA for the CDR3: TGTGCCCGACTAGTCTCCTACAATGAGCAGTTCTTC. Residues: CARLVSYNEQFF.